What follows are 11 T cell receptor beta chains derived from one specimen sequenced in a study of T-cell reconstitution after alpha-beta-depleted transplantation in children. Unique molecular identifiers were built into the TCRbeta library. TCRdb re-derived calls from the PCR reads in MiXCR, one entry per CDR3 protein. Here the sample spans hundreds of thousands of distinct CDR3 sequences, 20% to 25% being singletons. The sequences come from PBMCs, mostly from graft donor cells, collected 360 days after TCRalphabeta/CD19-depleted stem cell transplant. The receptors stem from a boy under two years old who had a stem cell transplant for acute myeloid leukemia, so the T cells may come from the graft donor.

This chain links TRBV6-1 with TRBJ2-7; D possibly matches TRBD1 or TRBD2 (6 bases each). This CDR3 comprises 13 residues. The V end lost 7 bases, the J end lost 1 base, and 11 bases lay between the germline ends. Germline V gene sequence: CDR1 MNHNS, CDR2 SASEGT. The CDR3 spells CASIGGNSYEQYF. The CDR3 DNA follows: TGTGCCAGCATAGGGGGGAATTCCTACGAGCAGTACTTC.

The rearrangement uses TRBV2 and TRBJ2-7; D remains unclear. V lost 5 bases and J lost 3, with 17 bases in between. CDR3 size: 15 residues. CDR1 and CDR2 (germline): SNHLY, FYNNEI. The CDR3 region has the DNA TGTGCCAGCAGTCCCGCAGGCCAGCAGGTCTACGAGCAGTACGTC. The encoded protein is CASSPAGQQVYEQYV.

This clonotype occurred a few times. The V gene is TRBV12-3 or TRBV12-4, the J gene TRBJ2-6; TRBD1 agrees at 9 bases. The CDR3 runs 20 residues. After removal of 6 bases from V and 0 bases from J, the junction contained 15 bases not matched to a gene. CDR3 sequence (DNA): TGTGCCAGCAGCTCTAATAAACCGGACAGGGGCATCTCTGGGGCCAACGTCCTGACTTTC. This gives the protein CASSSNKPDRGISGANVLTF.

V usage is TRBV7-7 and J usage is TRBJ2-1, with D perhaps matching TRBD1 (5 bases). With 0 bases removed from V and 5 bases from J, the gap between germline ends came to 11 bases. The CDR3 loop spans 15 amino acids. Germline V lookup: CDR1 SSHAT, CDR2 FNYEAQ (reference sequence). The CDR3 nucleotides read TGTGCCAGCAGCTTAGCCTCAGGGTCTCACAATGAGCAGTTCTTC. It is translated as CASSLASGSHNEQFF.

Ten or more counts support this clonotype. DNA for the CDR3: TGTGCCAGCAGCCCTGGAATGGGGGGATTCACAGATACGCAGTATTTT. This sequence encodes CASSPGMGGFTDTQYF. The rearrangement uses TRBV5-4 and TRBJ2-3, with D perhaps matching TRBD2 (6 bases). Trimming removed 4 bases at V and 2 bases at J, with 17 bases between. The germline V gene encodes CDR1 SGHNT and CDR2 YYREEE (reference sequence). This CDR3 spans 16 amino acids.

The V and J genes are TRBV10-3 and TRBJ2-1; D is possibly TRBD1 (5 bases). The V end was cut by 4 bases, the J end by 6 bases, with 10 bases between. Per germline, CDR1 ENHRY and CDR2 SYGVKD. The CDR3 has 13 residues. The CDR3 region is CAISGTGFNEQFF. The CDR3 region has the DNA TGTGCCATCAGTGGTACAGGCTTCAATGAGCAGTTCTTC.

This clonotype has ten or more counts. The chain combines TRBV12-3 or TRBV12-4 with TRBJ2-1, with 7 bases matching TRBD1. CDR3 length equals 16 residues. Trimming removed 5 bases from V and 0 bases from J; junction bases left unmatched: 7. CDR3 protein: CASSPRQGSSYNEQFF. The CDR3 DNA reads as TGTGCCAGCAGTCCACGACAGGGAAGCTCCTACAATGAGCAGTTCTTC.

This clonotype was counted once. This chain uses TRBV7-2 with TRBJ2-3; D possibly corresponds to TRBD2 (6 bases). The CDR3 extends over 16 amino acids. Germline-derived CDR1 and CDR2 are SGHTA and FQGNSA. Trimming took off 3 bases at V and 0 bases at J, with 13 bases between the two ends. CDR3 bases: TGTGCCAGCAGCTTCCAGCGGGTGGTAAGCACAGATACGCAGTATTTT. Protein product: CASSFQRVVSTDTQYF.

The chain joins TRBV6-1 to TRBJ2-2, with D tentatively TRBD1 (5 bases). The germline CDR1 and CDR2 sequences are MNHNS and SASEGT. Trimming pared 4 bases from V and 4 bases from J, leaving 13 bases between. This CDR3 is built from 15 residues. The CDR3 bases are TGTGCCAGCAGTGTCGTGAAAAGGGGCACCGGGGAGCTGTTTTTT. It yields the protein CASSVVKRGTGELFF.

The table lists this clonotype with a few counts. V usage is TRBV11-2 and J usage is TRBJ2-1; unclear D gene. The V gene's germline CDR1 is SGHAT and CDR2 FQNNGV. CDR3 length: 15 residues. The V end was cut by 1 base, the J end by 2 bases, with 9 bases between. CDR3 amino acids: CASSLVWVTYNEQFF. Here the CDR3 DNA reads TGTGCCAGCAGCTTAGTCTGGGTAACCTACAATGAGCAGTTCTTC.

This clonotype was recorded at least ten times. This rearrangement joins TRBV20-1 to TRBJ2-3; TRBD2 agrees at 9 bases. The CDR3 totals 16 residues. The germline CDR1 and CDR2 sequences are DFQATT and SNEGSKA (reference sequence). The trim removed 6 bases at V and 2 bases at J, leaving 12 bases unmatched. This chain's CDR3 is CSADPWASGTTDTQYF. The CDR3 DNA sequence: TGCAGTGCCGACCCCTGGGCTAGCGGGACCACAGATACGCAGTATTTT.